This T cell receptor beta chain was profiled in a study of shared clonotypes between healthy human individuals. Study-wide results and limits: Memory subsets had estimated richness that was generally smaller than that of naive subsets. An anticipated effect of sequencing depth on clonotype sharing among donors was recognized.

As regards this clone: The antigen is not known.

Repertoires were generated with immunoSEQ multiplex PCR, while TCRdb's copy carries only in-frame clones and drops some. This table has roughly 2.6 million clones, 90% to 95% appearing once. The sequencing input was naive CD4+ T cells sorted from blood. Subset of the sample: CD45RA+ positively selected. This TCR was sampled from a man aged 18 to 35 in good health.

CDR3 in DNA: TGTGCCAGCTCACCAGTCTGGGGAGGCAACACTGAAGCTTTCTTT. Translated, it gives CASSPVWGGNTEAFF. This chain uses TRBV18 with TRBJ1-1; D is ambiguous. From germline, CDR1 is KGHSH and CDR2 LQKENI. There are 15 residues in the CDR3. Trimming stripped 2 bases from V and 2 bases from J, with 12 bases between.